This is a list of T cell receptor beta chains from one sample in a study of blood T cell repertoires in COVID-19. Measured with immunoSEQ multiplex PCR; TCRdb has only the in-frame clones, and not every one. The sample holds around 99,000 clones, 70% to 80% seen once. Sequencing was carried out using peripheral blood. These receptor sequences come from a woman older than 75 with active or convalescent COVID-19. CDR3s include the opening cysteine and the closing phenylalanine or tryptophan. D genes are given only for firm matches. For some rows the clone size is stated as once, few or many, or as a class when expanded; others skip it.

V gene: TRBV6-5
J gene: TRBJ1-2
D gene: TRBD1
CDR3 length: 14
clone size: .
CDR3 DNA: TGTGCCAGCAGGGGGGACAGATCTAACTATGGCTACACCTTC
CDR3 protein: CASRGDRSNYGYTF

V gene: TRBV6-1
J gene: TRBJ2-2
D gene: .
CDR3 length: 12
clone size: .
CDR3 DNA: TGTGCCAGCAGTGAGACAGCCCGGGAGCTGTTTTTT
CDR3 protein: CASSETARELFF

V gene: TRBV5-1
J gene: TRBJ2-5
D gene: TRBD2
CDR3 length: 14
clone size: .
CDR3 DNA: TGCGCCAGCAGCATAACCCAAGCGGGGGAGACCCAGTACTTC
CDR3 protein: CASSITQAGETQYF

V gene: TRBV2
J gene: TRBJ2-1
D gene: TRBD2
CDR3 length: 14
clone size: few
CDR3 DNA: TGTGCCAGCAGAGGACTAGCGGGAGTTAATGAGCAGTTCTTC
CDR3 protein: CASRGLAGVNEQFF

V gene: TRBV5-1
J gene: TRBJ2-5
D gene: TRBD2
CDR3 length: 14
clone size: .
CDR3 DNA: TGCGCCAGCAGCTTGGGGACTAGCGGTGAGACCCAGTACTTC
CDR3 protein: CASSLGTSGETQYF

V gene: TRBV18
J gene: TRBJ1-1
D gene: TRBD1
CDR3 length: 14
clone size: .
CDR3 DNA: TGTGCCAGCTCAGCCGGGACAGTTAACACTGAAGCTTTCTTT
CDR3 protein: CASSAGTVNTEAFF

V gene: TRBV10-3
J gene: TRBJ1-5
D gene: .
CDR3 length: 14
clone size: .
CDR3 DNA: TGTGCCATCAGTGAGTTGGCAGAAGATCAGCCCCAGCATTTT
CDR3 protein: CAISELAEDQPQHF

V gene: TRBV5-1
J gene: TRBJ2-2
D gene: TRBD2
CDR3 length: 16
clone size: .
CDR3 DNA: TGCGCCAGCAGCCGTCGGGGTAGCGGGATAACCGGGGAGCTGTTTTTT
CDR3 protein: CASSRRGSGITGELFF

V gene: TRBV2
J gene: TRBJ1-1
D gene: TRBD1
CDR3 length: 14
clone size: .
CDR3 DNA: TGTGCCAGCGGTAAGACAGGGGGCGAAACTGAAGCTTTCTTT
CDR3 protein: CASGKTGGETEAFF

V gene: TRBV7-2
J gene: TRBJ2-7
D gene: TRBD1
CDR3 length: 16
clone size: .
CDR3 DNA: TGTGCCAGCAGCTTACCGGGACAGGGAATTTCCCACGAGCAGTACTTC
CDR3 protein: CASSLPGQGISHEQYF